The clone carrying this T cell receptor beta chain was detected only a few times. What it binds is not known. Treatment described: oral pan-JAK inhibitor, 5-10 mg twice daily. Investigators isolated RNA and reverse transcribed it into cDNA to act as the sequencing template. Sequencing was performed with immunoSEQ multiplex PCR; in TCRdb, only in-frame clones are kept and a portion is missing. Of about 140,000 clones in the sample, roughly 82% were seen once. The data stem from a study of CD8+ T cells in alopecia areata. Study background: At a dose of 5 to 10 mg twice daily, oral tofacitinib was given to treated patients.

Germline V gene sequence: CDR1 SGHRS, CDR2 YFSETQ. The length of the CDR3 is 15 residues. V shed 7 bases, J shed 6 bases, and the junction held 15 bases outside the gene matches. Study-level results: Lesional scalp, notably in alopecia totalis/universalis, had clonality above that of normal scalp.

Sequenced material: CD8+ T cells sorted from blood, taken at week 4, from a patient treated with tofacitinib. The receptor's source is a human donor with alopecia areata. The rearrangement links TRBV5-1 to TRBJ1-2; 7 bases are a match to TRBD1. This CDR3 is CASLASDREIHGYTF. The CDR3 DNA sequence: TGCGCCAGCCTGGCGTCTGACAGGGAGATCCATGGCTACACCTTC.